These 32 T cell receptor beta chains came from one sample sequenced in a study of cytomegalovirus exposure and HLA in healthy donors. It was with 60 Vbeta and 13 Jbeta primers that the PCR ran. Data came from immunoSEQ multiplex PCR; TCRdb stores just in-frame clones and leaves some out. The sample contains more than 200,000 clones, 60% to 85% of which appear only once. Sequenced sample: PBMCs. The source of these receptors is a man aged 35 to 55 in good health and CMV-seronegative.

This chain joins TRBV7-8 and TRBJ2-1; TRBD2 matches at 10 bases. The CDR3 runs to 17 residues. Per the germline V gene, CDR1 is SGHVS and CDR2 is FQNEAQ. V was clipped by 2 bases and J by 6 bases; unmatched bases: 10. CDR3 in amino acids: CASSLREVVAGGNEQFF. The CDR3 region has the DNA TGTGCCAGCAGCTTACGGGAAGTGGTAGCGGGAGGCAATGAGCAGTTCTTC.

The count of this clone is one. The genes are TRBV18 and TRBJ2-7, with unresolved D. Germline assignment: CDR1 KGHSH and CDR2 LQKENI. V dropped 3 bases and J dropped 5 bases, with 8 bases sitting between them. The CDR3 spans 12 residues. CDR3 sequence (DNA): TGTGCCAGCTCACCTGACCAGGACGAGCAGTACTTC. It is translated as CASSPDQDEQYF.

The chain links TRBV28 to TRBJ2-1, with 13 bases lining up with TRBD2. V was clipped by 5 bases and J by 7 bases; unmatched bases: 11. The CDR3 consists of 17 residues. Germline V gene data show CDR1 as MDHEN and CDR2 as SYDVKM. The DNA of the CDR3 is TGTGCCAGCAGTCCGACTAGCGGGAGGCATGGGGAGAATGAGCAGTTCTTC. This sequence encodes CASSPTSGRHGENEQFF.

This sequence joins TRBV4-1 and TRBJ1-6; 9 nucleotides match TRBD1. Germline V gives CDR1 MGHRA, CDR2 YSYEKL. This CDR3 comprises 15 residues. With V trimmed by 1 base and J by 7 bases, 2 bases remained unmatched. CDR3 sequence reads: CASSQGTGANSPLHF. Here the CDR3 DNA reads TGCGCCAGCAGCCAAGGGACAGGGGCAAATTCACCCCTCCACTTT.

The sample holds one count of this clone. The gene calls are TRBV9 and TRBJ1-2; D not certain. The CDR3 contains 15 residues. Germline V CDR1 and CDR2: SGDLS, YYNGEE. Trimming cost V 3 bases and J 7 bases, with 19 bases left between them. The DNA of the CDR3 is TGTGCCAGCAGCGCGACACTCGGGCCCGAGGGTGGCTACACCTTC. Translation gives CASSATLGPEGGYTF.

This chain links TRBV5-1 with TRBJ2-7; TRBD1 matches 11 bases. V lost 4 bases and J lost 2; bases outside the gene matches: 5. This CDR3 has 15 residues. Germline V gene sequence: CDR1 SGHRS, CDR2 YFSETQ. The CDR3 sequence: CASSSGQGATYEQYF. The CDR3 coding sequence is TGCGCCAGCAGCAGCGGACAGGGGGCAACCTACGAGCAGTACTTC.

This chain uses TRBV2 with TRBJ1-2; D is possibly TRBD1 (6 bases). Germline values: CDR1 SNHLY, CDR2 FYNNEI. V dropped 7 bases and J dropped 4 bases, with 10 bases sitting between them. This CDR3 region has 12 residues. The CDR3 is CASTRGGYGYTF. The CDR3 region has the DNA TGTGCCAGCACAAGAGGGGGCTATGGCTACACCTTC. Complete variable domain (other parts from reference TRBV2 and TRBJ1-2): EPEVTQTPSHQVTQMGQEVILRCVPISNHLYFYWYRQILGQKVEFLVSFYNNEISEKSEIFDDQFSVERPDGSNFTLKIRSTKLEDSAMYFCASTRGGYGYTFGSGTRLTVV.

This clone was seen a few times. The chain links TRBV4-1 to TRBJ1-4, with D unresolved. This CDR3 comprises 14 residues. Germline V gene data show CDR1 as MGHRA and CDR2 as YSYEKL. V lost 1 base, J lost 8 bases, and 11 bases lay in between. CDR3 sequence: CASSQVMLSEKLFF. CDR3 sequence (DNA): TGCGCCAGCAGCCAAGTGATGCTATCAGAAAAACTGTTTTTT.

This chain links TRBV6-1 with TRBJ1-5; the D gene is possibly TRBD1 (5 bases). The CDR3 contains 13 residues. Germline CDR1 MNHNS, CDR2 SASEGT. V shed 6 bases and J shed 6 bases, with 12 bases lying between them. The CDR3 DNA follows: TGTGCCAGCAGCCAGGGATTAGGTCAGCCCCAGCATTTT. It specifies CASSQGLGQPQHF.

The chain couples TRBV2 to TRBJ2-5; 7 positions agree with TRBD2. The germline V gene encodes CDR1 SNHLY and CDR2 FYNNEI. The CDR3 is made up of 15 amino acids. The V gene end was trimmed by 3 bases and the J gene end by 5 bases; junction bases not matched to a gene: 9. The CDR3 is CASSDNRLAPETQYF. CDR3 nucleotides: TGTGCCAGCAGTGATAACCGACTAGCTCCCGAGACCCAGTACTTC.

In DNA, the CDR3 is TGTGCCAGCAGTTGGGACGTGGACAGTAGCACAGATACGCAGTATTTT. This sequence encodes CASSWDVDSSTDTQYF. The V gene is TRBV28, the J gene TRBJ2-3; D is possibly TRBD1 (6 bases). CDR1 is MDHEN, CDR2 SYDVKM, per germline. The CDR3 runs 16 residues. The V gene lost 4 bases and the J gene lost 0 bases, with 14 bases spanning the gap.

V is TRBV7-9 and J is TRBJ2-3; D is ambiguous. Germline CDR1 and CDR2: SEHNR and FQNEAQ (reference sequence). V shed 5 bases and J shed 3 bases, with 9 bases lying between them. The CDR3 is 13 residues long. The CDR3 loop is CASSGDWTDTQYF. CDR3 nucleotides: TGTGCCAGCAGCGGAGACTGGACAGATACGCAGTATTTT.

CDR3 protein: CASSVTGLGLVAFF. The CDR3 region has the DNA TGTGCCAGCAGCGTCACAGGGTTGGGTCTGGTAGCTTTCTTT. The gene calls are TRBV7-3 and TRBJ1-1; D might be TRBD1 (6 bases). Germline V gene lookup returns CDR1 SGHTA and CDR2 FQGTGA. V was pared by 5 bases and J by 10 bases, with 20 bases between. The CDR3 contains 14 residues.

The chain links TRBV29-1 to TRBJ2-7; tentatively, D is TRBD2 (5 bases). V was pared by 0 bases and J by 0 bases, with 9 bases between. Germline V gene lookup returns CDR1 SQVTM and CDR2 ANQGSEA. The CDR3 sequence is 14 residues long. CDR3 in amino acids: CSVEEHGISYEQYF. CDR3 sequence (DNA): TGCAGCGTTGAAGAACACGGGATCTCCTACGAGCAGTACTTC.

V is TRBV5-1 and J is TRBJ2-1; 8 bases are shared with TRBD2. Germline V CDR1 and CDR2: SGHRS, YFSETQ. CDR3 length: 15 amino acids. The V and J ends lost 3 bases and 0 bases, in that order; junction bases with no gene match: 2. CDR3 sequence (DNA): TGCGCCAGCAGCTACCTAGCGGGCTCCTACAATGAGCAGTTCTTC. It translates to CASSYLAGSYNEQFF.

CDR3 coding DNA: TGTGCCAGCAGCCCCCACAGTAGGACTGAAGCTTTCTTT. This translates into CASSPHSRTEAFF. The rearrangement uses TRBV7-2 and TRBJ1-1; D ambiguous. In germline, CDR1 is SGHTA, CDR2 FQGNSA. The CDR3 runs 13 residues. V lost 5 bases to trimming and J lost 5 bases, with 12 bases between them.

The CDR3 sequence is CASSLVLTSTDTQYF. CDR3 coding DNA: TGTGCCAGCAGCTTAGTTCTGACTAGCACAGATACGCAGTATTTT. V usage is TRBV7-9 and J usage is TRBJ2-3; no reliable D call. V lost 1 base to trimming and J lost 0 bases, with 8 bases between them. The CDR3 loop spans 15 amino acids. Germline CDR1 and CDR2: SEHNR and FQNEAQ (reference sequence). Based on the CDR3 plus reference TRBV7-9 and TRBJ2-3, the full variable domain is DTGVSQNPRHKITKRGQNVTFRCDPISEHNRLYWYRQTLGQGPEFLTYFQNEAQLEKSRLLSDRFSAERPKGSFSTLEIQRTEQGDSAMYLCASSLVLTSTDTQYFGPGTRLTVL.

In this sample, this clone turned up a few times. The genes are TRBV7-9 and TRBJ1-4; tentatively, D is TRBD1 (6 bases). The germline V and J ends were trimmed by 7 bases and 16 bases, with 22 bases remaining between them. Per the germline V gene, CDR1 is SEHNR and CDR2 is FQNEAQ (reference sequence). The CDR3 covers 13 residues. CDR3 sequence (DNA): TGTGCCAGCACCTCAGACGTGGGACAAGAGGAGTTTTTT. Its protein is CASTSDVGQEEFF.

The rearrangement links TRBV7-2 to TRBJ1-6; possibly TRBD1 for D (6 bases). Germline lookup yields CDR1 SGHTA and CDR2 FQGNSA. CDR3 length equals 15 residues. V shed 6 bases and J shed 2 bases, with 11 bases lying between them. The CDR3 loop is CASSLQGAYNSPLHF. The CDR3 DNA is TGTGCCAGCAGTTTACAGGGCGCCTATAATTCACCCCTCCACTTT.

The genes are TRBV18 and TRBJ2-7; TRBD1 agrees at 9 bases. V gave up 3 bases and J gave up 3 bases; unmatched junction bases: 3. The CDR3 totals 14 residues. CDR1 and CDR2 from the germline V gene are KGHSH and LQKENI. Here the CDR3 DNA reads TGTGCCAGCTCACCGCGGACAGGGGTCTACGAGCAGTACTTC. Translated: CASSPRTGVYEQYF.

The chain combines TRBV13 with TRBJ2-7; 8 bases map to TRBD2. J gave up 9 bases and V 4 bases, and 8 bases lay outside the gene matches. The CDR3 is made up of 13 amino acids. The V gene's germline CDR1 is PRHDT and CDR2 FYEKMQ (reference sequence). CDR3 sequence: CASSSQTSDRQYF. CDR3 bases: TGTGCCAGCAGCTCACAGACTAGCGATCGGCAGTACTTC.

The V and J genes are TRBV14 and TRBJ1-2, with D unresolved. CDR3 length equals 15 residues. Germline loops: CDR1 SGHDN, CDR2 FVKESK. Trimming left V 0 bases short and J 7 bases short, with 15 bases between. The CDR3 spells CASSQDLGSLRGYTF. For the CDR3, the DNA is TGTGCCAGCAGCCAAGATTTAGGGAGTTTGCGTGGCTACACCTTC.

V is TRBV6-6 and J is TRBJ2-1; TRBD2 agrees at 10 bases. Germline CDR1 reads MNHNY; CDR2 reads SVGAGI (reference sequence). Trimming at V came to 5 bases and at J to 9 bases, leaving 10 bases not matched to a gene. This CDR3 contains 15 residues. The CDR3 DNA reads as TGTGCCAGCAGTAGAACAGGGACTAGCGATGGTGAGCAGTTCTTC. Protein product: CASSRTGTSDGEQFF.

V and J are TRBV9 and TRBJ1-2, with 7 bases lining up with TRBD1. With 3 bases clipped from V and 3 bases from J, the junction kept 11 bases outside the gene matches. The germline CDR1 and CDR2 sequences are SGDLS and YYNGEE. The CDR3 has 16 residues. DNA of the CDR3: TGTGCCAGCAGCGGCCCAACACCGGGACAGCACTATGGCTACACCTTC. Translated: CASSGPTPGQHYGYTF.

In this sample, this clone turned up once. The chain links TRBV6-5 to TRBJ1-1, with 8 bases matching TRBD1. This CDR3 is 15 amino acids long. Losses at the gene ends were 5 bases for V and 5 bases for J; bases not matched to a gene: 10. Per the germline V gene, CDR1 is MNHEY and CDR2 is SVGAGI. This CDR3 reads CASSLRTGTGTEAFF. CDR3 DNA sequence: TGTGCCAGCAGTCTCCGGACAGGGACGGGGACTGAAGCTTTCTTT.

CDR3 region: CASSLGSTGYGPVYEQYF. The CDR3 coding sequence is TGTGCCAGCAGCTTGGGGTCCACAGGGTACGGTCCTGTCTACGAGCAGTACTTC. The gene calls are TRBV11-2 and TRBJ2-7, with D maybe TRBD1 (6 bases). The CDR3 has 18 amino acids. The germline V gene encodes CDR1 SGHAT and CDR2 FQNNGV. V lost 3 bases to trimming and J lost 3 bases, with 24 bases between them.

The genes are TRBV4-1 and TRBJ1-1, with D possibly TRBD1 on 5 matching bases. The V gene's germline CDR1 is MGHRA and CDR2 YSYEKL. With 1 base removed from V and 11 bases from J, the gap between germline ends came to 8 bases. The CDR3 has 11 residues. CDR3 residues: CASSQGGAAFF. The CDR3 nucleotides read TGCGCCAGCAGCCAAGGGGGCGCGGCTTTCTTT.

This chain connects TRBV6-5 to TRBJ2-3, with TRBD2 matching over 8 bases. The CDR3 is 15 residues long. Trimming removed 2 bases from V and 4 bases from J; junction bases left unmatched: 5. Germline CDR1 and CDR2: MNHEY and SVGAGI. CDR3 DNA sequence: TGTGCCAGCAGTTACGGGACTAGGCCACCAGATACGCAGTATTTT. It yields the protein CASSYGTRPPDTQYF.

The rearrangement joins TRBV19 to TRBJ1-2, with 9 bases fitting TRBD1. The CDR3 contains 15 residues. CDR1 and CDR2 from the germline V gene are LNHDA and SQIVND (reference sequence). The V and J ends lost 6 bases and 5 bases, in that order; junction bases with no gene match: 10. CDR3: CASRTSGQGNYGYTF. In DNA form, the CDR3 reads TGTGCCAGTAGAACCTCGGGACAGGGCAATTATGGCTACACCTTC. Combining the CDR3 with reference TRBV19 and TRBJ1-2 gives the whole variable domain DGGITQSPKYLFRKEGQNVTLSCEQNLNHDAMYWYRQDPGQGLRLIYYSQIVNDFQKGDIAEGYSVSREKKESFPLTVTSAQKNPTAFYLCASRTSGQGNYGYTFGSGTRLTVV.

This chain connects TRBV15 to TRBJ1-1, with 11 bases identical to TRBD1. Germline-derived CDR1 and CDR2 are LNHNV and YYDKDF (reference sequence). Trimming cost V 0 bases and J 7 bases; bases outside gene matches: 1. The CDR3 has 14 residues. CDR3 bases: TGTGCCACCAGCAGAGAGGGACAGGGGGTTGAAGCTTTCTTT. Translated, it gives CATSREGQGVEAFF.

V is TRBV10-2 and J is TRBJ2-2; D uncertain. Germline V gives CDR1 WSHSY, CDR2 SAAADI. The ends were cut back, 2 bases at V and 9 bases at J, with 4 bases in the middle. There are 11 residues in the CDR3. CDR3 protein: CASSEVRELFF. The CDR3 bases are TGCGCCAGCAGTGAGGTCAGGGAGCTGTTTTTT.

The chain combines TRBV7-3 with TRBJ2-3; 8 nucleotides line up with TRBD2. V lost 0 bases, J lost 0 bases, and 5 bases stayed unmatched. CDR1 is SGHTA and CDR2 is FQGTGA in the germline V gene. The CDR3 contains 17 residues. This CDR3 is CASSLTSRGASTDTQYF. For the CDR3, the DNA is TGTGCCAGCAGCTTAACGTCGCGGGGGGCCAGCACAGATACGCAGTATTTT.